The text below deals with one T cell receptor beta chain. The antigen is not known. The data originate from a study of monozygotic twins with cystic fibrosis. On the study more broadly: Roughly 3.2 micrograms of fragmented DNA underwent roughly 16 PCR cycles for library preparation.

General study points: In this small cohort, shared CDR3 numbers showed no association with age, concordance or disease severity. J usage was most co-twin-similar in 8 of 16 pairs, V in 13.

Measured with immunoSEQ multiplex PCR; TCRdb has only the in-frame clones, and not every one. The data hold about 12,000 clones, with 85% observed a single time. V shed 4 bases, J shed 10 bases, and the junction held 9 bases outside the gene matches. The CDR3 contains 15 residues. Germline V gene data show CDR1 as SGHTA and CDR2 as FQGNSA. The clonotype originates from a man younger than 30 with cystic fibrosis. The chain links TRBV7-2 to TRBJ1-6, with 8 positions matching TRBD1. Sequenced input: blood. CDR3 nucleotides: TGTGCCAGCAGCTCCCAGACAGGGGTAGGGTCACCCCTCCACTTT. Translating gives CASSSQTGVGSPLHF.